This TCR beta chain is drawn from a study of T cell changes during pregnancy in multiple sclerosis. The CDR3 runs to 15 residues. Germline V gene data show CDR1 as GTSNPN and CDR2 as SVGIG (reference sequence). The ends were cut back, 5 bases at V and 4 bases at J, with 20 bases in the middle. Only in-frame clones appear in the TCRdb table, and some are missing; sequencing was by immunoSEQ multiplex PCR. Of roughly 22,000 clones listed, approximately 91% are singletons. This chain connects TRBV30 to TRBJ2-5, with D perhaps matching TRBD1 (5 bases). The sequence was obtained from a female donor in good health, enrolled as a control in a pregnancy study. Specimen: CD4+ T cells from peripheral blood mononuclear cells, collected after pregnancy. The CDR3 DNA sequence: TGTGCCTGGGCGATGGGGCAGGATCTCAGAGAGACCCAGTACTTC. It specifies CAWAMGQDLRETQYF.